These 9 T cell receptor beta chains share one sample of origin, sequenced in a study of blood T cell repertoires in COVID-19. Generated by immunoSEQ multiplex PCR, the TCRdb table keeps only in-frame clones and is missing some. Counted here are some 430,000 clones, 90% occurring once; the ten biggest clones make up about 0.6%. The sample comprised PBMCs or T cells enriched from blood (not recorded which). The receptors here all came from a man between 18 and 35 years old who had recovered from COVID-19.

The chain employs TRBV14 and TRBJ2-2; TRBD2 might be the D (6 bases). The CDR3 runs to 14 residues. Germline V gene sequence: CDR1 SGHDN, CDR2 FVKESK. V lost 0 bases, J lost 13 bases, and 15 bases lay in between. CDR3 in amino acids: CASSQDKGTGRLFF. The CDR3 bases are TGTGCCAGCAGCCAAGATAAAGGGACCGGGAGGCTGTTTTTT.

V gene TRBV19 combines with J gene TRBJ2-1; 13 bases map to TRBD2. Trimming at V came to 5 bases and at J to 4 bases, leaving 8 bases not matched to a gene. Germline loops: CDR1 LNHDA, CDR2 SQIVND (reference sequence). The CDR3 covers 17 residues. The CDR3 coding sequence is TGTGCCAGTAGTCCTAGGGCGACTAGCGGGGGGTACAATGAGCAGTTCTTC. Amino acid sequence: CASSPRATSGGYNEQFF.

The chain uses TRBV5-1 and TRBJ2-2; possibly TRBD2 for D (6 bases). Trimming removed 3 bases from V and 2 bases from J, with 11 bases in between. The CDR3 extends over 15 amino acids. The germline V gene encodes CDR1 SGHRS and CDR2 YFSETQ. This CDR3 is CASSSGSINTGELFF. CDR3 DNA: TGCGCCAGCAGCTCCGGGAGTATAAACACCGGGGAGCTGTTTTTT.

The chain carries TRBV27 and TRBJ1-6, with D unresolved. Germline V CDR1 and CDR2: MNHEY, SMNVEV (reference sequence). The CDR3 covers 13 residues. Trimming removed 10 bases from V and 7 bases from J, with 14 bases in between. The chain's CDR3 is CATTKTHNSPLHF. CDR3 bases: TGTGCCACCACAAAGACACACAATTCACCCCTCCACTTT.

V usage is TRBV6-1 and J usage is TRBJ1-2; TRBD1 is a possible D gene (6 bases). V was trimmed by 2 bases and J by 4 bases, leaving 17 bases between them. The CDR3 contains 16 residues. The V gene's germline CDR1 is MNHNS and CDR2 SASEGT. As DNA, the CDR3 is TGTGCCAGCAGTGAATGGGGGGGGCACACTTCCTATGGCTACACCTTC. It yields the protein CASSEWGGHTSYGYTF.

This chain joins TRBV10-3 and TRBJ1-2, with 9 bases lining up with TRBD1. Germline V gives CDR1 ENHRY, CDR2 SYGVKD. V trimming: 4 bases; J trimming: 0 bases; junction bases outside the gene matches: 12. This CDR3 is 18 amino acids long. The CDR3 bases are TGTGCCATCAGTGTCCGTAACGCCGGGACAGGGTCTAACTATGGCTACACCTTC. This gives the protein CAISVRNAGTGSNYGYTF.

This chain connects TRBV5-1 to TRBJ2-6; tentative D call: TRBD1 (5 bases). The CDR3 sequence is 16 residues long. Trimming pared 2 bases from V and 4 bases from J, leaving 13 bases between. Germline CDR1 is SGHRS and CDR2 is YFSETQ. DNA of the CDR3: TGCGCCAGCAGCTTTATTTTGGGGCAGGGGGCCAACGTCCTGACTTTC. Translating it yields CASSFILGQGANVLTF.

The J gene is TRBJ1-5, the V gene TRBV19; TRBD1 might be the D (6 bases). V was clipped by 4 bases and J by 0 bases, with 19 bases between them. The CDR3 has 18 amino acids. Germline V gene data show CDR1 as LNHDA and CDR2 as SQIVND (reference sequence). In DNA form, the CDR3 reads TGTGCCAGTAGTAATGGACAGACGGGGACCTATAGCAATCAGCCCCAGCATTTT. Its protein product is CASSNGQTGTYSNQPQHF.

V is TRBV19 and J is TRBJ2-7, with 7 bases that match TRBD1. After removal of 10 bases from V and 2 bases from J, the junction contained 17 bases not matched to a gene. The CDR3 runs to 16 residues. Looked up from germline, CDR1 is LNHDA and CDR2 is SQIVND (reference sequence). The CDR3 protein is CANYVKQGPKPYEQYF. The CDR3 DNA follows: TGTGCCAATTACGTTAAACAGGGGCCTAAACCCTACGAGCAGTACTTC.